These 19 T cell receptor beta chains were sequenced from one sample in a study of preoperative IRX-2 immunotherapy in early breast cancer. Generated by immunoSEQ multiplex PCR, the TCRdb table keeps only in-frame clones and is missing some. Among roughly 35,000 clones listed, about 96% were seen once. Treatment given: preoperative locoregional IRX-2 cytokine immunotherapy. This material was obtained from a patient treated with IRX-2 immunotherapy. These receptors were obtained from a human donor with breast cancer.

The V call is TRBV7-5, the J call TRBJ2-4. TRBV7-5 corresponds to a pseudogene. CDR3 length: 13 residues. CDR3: CAPRRRAKNIQYF. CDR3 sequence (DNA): TGTGCCCCTCGCAGGCGGGCCAAAAACATTCAGTACTTC.

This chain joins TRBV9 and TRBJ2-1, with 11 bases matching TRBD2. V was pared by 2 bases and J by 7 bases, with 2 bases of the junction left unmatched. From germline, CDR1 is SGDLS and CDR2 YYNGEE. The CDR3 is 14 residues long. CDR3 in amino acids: CASSVSGGVNEQFF. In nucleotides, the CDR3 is TGTGCCAGCAGCGTTAGCGGGGGGGTGAATGAGCAGTTCTTC.

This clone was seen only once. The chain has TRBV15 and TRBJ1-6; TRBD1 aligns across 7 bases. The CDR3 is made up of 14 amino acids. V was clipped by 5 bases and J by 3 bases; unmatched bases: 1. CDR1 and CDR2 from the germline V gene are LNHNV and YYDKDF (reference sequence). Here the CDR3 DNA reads TGTGCCACCAGCCGGGACAGCTATAATTCACCCCTCCACTTT. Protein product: CATSRDSYNSPLHF.

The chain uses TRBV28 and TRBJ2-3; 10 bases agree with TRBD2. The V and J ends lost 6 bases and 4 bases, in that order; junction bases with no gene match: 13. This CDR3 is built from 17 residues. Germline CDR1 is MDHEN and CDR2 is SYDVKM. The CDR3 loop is CASRPSGSGGGSDTQYF. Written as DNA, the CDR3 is TGTGCCAGCAGGCCTAGCGGGAGCGGGGGGGGCTCAGATACGCAGTATTTT. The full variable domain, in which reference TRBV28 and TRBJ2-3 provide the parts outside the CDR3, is DVKVTQSSRYLVKRTGEKVFLECVQDMDHENMFWYRQDPGLGLRLIYFSYDVKMKEKGDIPEGYSVSREKKERFSLILESASTNQTSMYLCASRPSGSGGGSDTQYFGPGTRLTVL.

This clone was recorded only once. CDR3 nucleotide sequence: TGTGCCAGCAGTTACATCTCGCGGGGGGTAGAGCAGTTCTTC. Its translation: CASSYISRGVEQFF. This chain uses TRBV6-5 with TRBJ2-1, with TRBD2 matching over 8 bases. CDR1 is MNHEY, CDR2 SVGAGI, per germline. The length of the CDR3 is 14 residues. Trimming at V came to 2 bases and at J to 10 bases, leaving 7 bases not matched to a gene.

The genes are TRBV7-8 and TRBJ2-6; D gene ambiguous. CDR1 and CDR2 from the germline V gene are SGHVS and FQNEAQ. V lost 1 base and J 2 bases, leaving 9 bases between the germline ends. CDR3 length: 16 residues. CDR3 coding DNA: TGTGCCAGCAGCTTAGTAGGTGGAACTGGGGCCAACGTCCTGACTTTC. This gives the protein CASSLVGGTGANVLTF. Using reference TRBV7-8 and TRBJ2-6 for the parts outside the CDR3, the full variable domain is GAGVSQSPRYKVAKRGQDVALRCDPISGHVSLFWYQQALGQGPEFLTYFQNEAQLDKSGLPSDRFFAERPEGSVSTLKIQRTQQEDSAVYLCASSLVGGTGANVLTFGAGSRLTVL.

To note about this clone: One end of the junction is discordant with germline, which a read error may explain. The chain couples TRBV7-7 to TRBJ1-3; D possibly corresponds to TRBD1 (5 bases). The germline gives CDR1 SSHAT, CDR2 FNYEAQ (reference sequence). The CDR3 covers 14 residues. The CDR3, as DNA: TGTGCTAGCAGCTTAGCGGGGGTCGGAAACACCATATATTTT. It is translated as CASSLAGVGNTIYF. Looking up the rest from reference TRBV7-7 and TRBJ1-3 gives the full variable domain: GAGVSQSPRYKVTKRGQDVTLRCDPISSHATLYWYQQALGQGPEFLTYFNYEAQPDKSGLPSDRFSAERPEGSISTLTIQRTEQRDSAMYRCASSLAGVGNTIYFGEGSWLTVV.

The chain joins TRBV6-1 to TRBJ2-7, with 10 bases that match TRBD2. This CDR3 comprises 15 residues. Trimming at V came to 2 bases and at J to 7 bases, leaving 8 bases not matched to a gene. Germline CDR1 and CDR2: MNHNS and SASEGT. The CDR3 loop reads CASSEYRTSGKEQYF. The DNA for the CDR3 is TGTGCCAGCAGTGAATATAGGACTAGCGGAAAAGAGCAGTACTTC.

CDR3 bases: TGTGCCAGCAGCTTAAGGCGGGTAGGGCAAGAGACCCAGTACTTC. Its translation is CASSLRRVGQETQYF. The chain combines TRBV7-3 with TRBJ2-5; maybe TRBD2 (5 bases). Trimming left V 1 base short and J 2 bases short, with 11 bases between. CDR1 is SGHTA and CDR2 is FQGTGA in the germline V gene. The CDR3 loop spans 15 amino acids.

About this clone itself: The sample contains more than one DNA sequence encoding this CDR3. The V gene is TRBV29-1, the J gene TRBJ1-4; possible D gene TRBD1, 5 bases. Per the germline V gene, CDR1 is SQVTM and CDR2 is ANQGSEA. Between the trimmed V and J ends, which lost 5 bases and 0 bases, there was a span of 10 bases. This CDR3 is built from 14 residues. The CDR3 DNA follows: TGCAGCGTTCCAACGGGGGCAACTAATGAAAAACTGTTTTTT. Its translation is CSVPTGATNEKLFF.

The CDR3, as DNA: TGTGTCAGAAGCCTAACTGGACTAGCGGGGTTGTCCTACGAGCAGTACTTC. The encoded protein is CVRSLTGLAGLSYEQYF. The chain employs TRBV7-5 and TRBJ2-7; TRBD2 reflects the table's D call only, with no check against the DNA. TRBV7-5 is given as a pseudogene. The CDR3 covers 17 residues.

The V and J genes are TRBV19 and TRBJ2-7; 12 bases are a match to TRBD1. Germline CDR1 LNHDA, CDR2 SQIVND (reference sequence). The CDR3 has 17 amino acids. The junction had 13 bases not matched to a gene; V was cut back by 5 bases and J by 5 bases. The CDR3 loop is CASSRGTGGSLEHEQYF. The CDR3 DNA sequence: TGTGCCAGTAGTCGCGGGACAGGGGGCAGTTTGGAGCACGAGCAGTACTTC.

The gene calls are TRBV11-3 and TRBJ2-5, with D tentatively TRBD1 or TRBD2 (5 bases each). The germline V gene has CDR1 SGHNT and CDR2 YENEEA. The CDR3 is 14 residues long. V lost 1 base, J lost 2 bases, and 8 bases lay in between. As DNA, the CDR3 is TGTGCCAGCAGCTTAGGAGGGGAGCAAGAGACCCAGTACTTC. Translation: CASSLGGEQETQYF.

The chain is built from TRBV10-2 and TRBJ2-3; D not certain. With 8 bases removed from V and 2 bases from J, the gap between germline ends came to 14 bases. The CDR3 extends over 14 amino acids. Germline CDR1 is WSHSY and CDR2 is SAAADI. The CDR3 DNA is TGCGCCAGCCTCCTCGGCGGTGTCACAGATACGCAGTATTTT. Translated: CASLLGGVTDTQYF.

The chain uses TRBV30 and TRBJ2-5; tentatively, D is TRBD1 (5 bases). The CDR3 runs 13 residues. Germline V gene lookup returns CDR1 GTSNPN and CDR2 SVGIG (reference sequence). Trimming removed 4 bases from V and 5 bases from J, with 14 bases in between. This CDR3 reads CAWMPPWGETQYF. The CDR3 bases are TGTGCCTGGATGCCTCCATGGGGCGAGACCCAGTACTTC.

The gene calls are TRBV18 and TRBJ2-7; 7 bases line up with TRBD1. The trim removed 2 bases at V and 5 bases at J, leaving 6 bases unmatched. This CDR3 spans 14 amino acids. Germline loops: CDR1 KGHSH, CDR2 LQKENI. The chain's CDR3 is CASSPDRASNEQYF. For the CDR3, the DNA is TGTGCCAGCTCACCAGACAGGGCATCGAACGAGCAGTACTTC.

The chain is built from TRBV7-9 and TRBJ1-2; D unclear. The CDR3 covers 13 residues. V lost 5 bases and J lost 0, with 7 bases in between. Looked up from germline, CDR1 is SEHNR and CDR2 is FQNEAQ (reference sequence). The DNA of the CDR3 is TGTGCCAGCAGCGCGGGAGCTAACTATGGCTACACCTTC. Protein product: CASSAGANYGYTF.

In nucleotides, the CDR3 is TGTGCCAGCAGCTTTGCAGGGAGGTACGAGCAGTACTTC. Translating it yields CASSFAGRYEQYF. The rearrangement links TRBV5-5 to TRBJ2-7, with D maybe TRBD2 (6 bases). The CDR3 runs 13 residues. V was clipped by 2 bases and J by 4 bases, with 10 bases between them. CDR1 and CDR2 from the germline V gene are SGHKS and YYEKEE (reference sequence).

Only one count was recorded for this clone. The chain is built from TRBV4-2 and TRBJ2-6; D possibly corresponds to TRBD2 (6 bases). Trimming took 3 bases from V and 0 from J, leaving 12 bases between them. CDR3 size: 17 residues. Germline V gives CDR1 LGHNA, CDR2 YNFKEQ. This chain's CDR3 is CASSQGTSSSGANVLTF. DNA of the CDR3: TGTGCCAGCAGCCAGGGGACTTCAAGCTCTGGGGCCAACGTCCTGACTTTC.